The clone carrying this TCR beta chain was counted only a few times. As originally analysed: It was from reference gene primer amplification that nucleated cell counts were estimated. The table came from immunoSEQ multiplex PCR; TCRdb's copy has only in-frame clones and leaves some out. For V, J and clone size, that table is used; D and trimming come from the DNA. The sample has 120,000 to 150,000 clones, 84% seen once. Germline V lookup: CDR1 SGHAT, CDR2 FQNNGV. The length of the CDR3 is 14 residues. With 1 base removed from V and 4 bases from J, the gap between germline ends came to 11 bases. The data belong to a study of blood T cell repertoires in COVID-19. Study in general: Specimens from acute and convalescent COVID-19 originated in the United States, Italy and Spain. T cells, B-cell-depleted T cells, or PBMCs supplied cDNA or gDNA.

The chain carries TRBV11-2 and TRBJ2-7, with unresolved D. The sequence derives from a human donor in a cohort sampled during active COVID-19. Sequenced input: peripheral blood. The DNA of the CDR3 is TGTGCCAGCAGCTTAGGTCAGAACCGTTACGAGCAGTACTTC. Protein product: CASSLGQNRYEQYF.